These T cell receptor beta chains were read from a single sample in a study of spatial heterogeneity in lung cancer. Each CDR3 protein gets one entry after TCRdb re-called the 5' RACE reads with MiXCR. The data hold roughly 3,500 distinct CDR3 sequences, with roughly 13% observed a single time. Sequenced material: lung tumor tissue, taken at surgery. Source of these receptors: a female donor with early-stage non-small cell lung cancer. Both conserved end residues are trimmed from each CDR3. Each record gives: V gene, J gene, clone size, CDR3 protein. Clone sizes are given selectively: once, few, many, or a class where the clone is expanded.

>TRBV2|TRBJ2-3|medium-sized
ASSLQGSDTQY
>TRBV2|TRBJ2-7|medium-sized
ASSPSAPTGIPIYEQY
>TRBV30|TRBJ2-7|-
AWSGRTGFYEQY
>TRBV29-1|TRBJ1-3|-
SVAATTSGNTIY
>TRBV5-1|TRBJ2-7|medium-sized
ASSLGLAGVREQY
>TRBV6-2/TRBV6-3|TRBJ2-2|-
ASIPSATGELF
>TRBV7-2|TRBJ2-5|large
ASSPTGLAETQY
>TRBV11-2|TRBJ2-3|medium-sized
ASSPLSADTQY
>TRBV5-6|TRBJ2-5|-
ASSLWSGETQY
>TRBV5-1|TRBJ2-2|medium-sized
ASKIQYTGELF
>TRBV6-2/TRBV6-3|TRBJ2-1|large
ASRQLGGEQF
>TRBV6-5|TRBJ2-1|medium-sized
ASSPRTSGRILGNNEQF
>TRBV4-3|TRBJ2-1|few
ASSPTSASNEQF
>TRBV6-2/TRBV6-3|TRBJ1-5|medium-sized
ASHQAHQPQH
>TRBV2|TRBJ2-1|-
ATPSTSHEQF
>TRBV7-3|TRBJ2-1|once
ASSLASGRDEQF
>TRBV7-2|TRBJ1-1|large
ASSLGMAGTEAF
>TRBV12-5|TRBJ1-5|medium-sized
ASGWDRGLTQPQH
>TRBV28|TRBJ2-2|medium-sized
ASSSPASRDTGELF
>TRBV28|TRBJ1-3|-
ASSFGDTSGNTIY
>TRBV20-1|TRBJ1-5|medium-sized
SANRGAQPQH
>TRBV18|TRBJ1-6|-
ASSPSRKPLH
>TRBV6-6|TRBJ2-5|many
ASSLQGLAGAETQY
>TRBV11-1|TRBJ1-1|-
ASSLTGNTEAF
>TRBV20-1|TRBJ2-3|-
SARGIAGVGLGTDTQY
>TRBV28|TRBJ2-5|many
ASSLGQGASQETQY
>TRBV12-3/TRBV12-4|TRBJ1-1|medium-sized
ASSLEGAMNTEAF
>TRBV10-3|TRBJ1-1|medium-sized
AISETRGAENTEAF
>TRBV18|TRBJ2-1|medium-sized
ASSLQDGNEQF
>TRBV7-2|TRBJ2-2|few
ASSPIGGELF
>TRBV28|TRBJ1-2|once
ASSLGSGYT
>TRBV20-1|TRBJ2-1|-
SARDAVYNEQF
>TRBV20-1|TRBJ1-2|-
SASDRGYGYT
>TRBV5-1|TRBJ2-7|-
ASSLAGGNSYEQY
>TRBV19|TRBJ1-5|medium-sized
ASTPGLYSNQPQH